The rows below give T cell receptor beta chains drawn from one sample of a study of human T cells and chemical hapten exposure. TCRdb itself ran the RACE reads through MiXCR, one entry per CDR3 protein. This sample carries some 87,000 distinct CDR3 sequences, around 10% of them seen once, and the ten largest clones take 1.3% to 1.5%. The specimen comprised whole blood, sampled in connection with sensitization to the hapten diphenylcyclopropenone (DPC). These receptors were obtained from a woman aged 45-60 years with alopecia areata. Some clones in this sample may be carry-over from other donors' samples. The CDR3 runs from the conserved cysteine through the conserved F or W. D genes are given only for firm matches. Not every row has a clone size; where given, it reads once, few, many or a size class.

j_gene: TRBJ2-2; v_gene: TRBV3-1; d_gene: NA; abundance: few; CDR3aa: CASSQGRDGELFF; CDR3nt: TGTGCCAGCAGCCAAGGACGGGACGGGGAGCTGTTTTTT
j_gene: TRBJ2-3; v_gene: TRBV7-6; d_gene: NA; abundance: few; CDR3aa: CASSLGLITDTQYF; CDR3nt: TGTGCCAGCAGCTTAGGATTGATTACAGATACGCAGTATTTT
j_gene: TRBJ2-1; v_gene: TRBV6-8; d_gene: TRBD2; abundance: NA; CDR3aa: CAQHPGTSGRGEQFF; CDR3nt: TGTGCCCAGCACCCCGGGACTAGCGGGAGAGGTGAGCAGTTCTTC
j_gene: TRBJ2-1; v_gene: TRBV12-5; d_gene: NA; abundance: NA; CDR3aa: CASGLGSGLWEQFF; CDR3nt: TGTGCTAGTGGTTTGGGATCCGGTCTTTGGGAGCAGTTCTTC
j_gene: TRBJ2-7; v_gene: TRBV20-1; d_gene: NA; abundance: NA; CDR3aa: CSSRGGYEQYF; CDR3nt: TGCAGTTCGAGGGGCGGATACGAGCAGTACTTC
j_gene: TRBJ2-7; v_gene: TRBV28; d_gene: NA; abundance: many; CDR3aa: CASSPVYPREQYF; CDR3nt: TGTGCCAGCAGCCCTGTCTACCCTCGGGAGCAGTACTTC
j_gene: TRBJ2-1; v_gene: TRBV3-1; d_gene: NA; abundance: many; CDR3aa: CASSPRRTGEQFF; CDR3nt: TGTGCCAGCAGCCCCCGCCGAACGGGAGAGCAGTTCTTC
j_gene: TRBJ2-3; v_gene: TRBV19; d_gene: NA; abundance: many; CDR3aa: CASSIGWDTQYF; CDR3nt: TGTGCCAGTAGTATAGGATGGGATACGCAGTATTTT
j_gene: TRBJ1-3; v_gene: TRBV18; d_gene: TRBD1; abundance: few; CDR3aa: CASSPMDRAGNTIYF; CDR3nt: TGTGCCAGCTCACCGATGGACAGGGCTGGAAACACCATATATTTT
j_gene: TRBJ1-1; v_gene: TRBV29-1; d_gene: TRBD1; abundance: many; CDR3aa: CSGRTGAPEAFF; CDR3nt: TGCAGCGGCCGAACAGGGGCCCCTGAAGCTTTCTTT
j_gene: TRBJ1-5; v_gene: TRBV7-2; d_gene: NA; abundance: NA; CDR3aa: CASRISLNQPQHF; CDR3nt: TGTGCCAGCCGAATATCGCTAAATCAGCCCCAGCATTTT
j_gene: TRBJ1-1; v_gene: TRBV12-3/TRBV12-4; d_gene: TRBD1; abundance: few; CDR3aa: CASSLGQGEAFF; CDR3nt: TGTGCCAGCAGTTTAGGACAGGGTGAAGCTTTCTTT
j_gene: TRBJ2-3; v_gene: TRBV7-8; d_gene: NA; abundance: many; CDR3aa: CASSLARPASSTDTQYF; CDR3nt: TGTGCCAGCAGCTTAGCGCGGCCAGCCTCTAGCACAGATACGCAGTATTTT
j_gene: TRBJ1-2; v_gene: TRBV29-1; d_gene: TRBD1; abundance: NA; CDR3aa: CSVWDSLYGYTF; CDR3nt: TGCAGCGTTTGGGACAGCCTCTATGGCTACACCTTC
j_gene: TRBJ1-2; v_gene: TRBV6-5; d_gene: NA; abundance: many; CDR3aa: CASSYSSPGDNYGYTF; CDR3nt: TGTGCCAGCAGTTACTCGTCGCCAGGGGATAACTATGGCTACACCTTC
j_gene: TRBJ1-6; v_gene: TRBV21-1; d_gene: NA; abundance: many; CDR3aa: CASSKRAHLQDSPLHF; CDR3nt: TGTGCCAGCAGCAAGAGGGCCCATCTTCAGGATTCACCCCTCCACTTT
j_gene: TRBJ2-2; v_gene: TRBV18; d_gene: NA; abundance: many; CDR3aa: CASSSLEGTGELFF; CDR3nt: TGTGCCAGCTCTTCCCTGGAGGGCACCGGGGAGCTGTTTTTT
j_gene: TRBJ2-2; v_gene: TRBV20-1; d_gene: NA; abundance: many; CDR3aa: CSAPGHQELFF; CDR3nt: TGCAGTGCCCCGGGACACCAGGAGCTGTTTTTT
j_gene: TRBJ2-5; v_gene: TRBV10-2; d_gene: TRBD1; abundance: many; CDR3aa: CASSLRTGLGETQYF; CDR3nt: TGCGCCAGCAGTCTTAGGACAGGGCTGGGGGAGACCCAGTACTTC
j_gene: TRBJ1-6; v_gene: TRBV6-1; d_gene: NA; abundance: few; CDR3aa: CAVQTGQTYNSPLHF; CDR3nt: TGTGCCGTCCAGACGGGGCAGACCTATAATTCACCCCTCCACTTT
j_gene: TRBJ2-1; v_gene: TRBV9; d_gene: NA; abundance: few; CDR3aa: CASSVGDFYNEQFF; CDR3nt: TGTGCCAGCAGCGTAGGAGATTTCTACAATGAGCAGTTCTTC
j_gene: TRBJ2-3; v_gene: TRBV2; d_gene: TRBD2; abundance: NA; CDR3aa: CASTPSSGRGTDTQYF; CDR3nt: TGTGCCAGCACCCCGTCTAGCGGGAGAGGCACAGATACGCAGTATTTT
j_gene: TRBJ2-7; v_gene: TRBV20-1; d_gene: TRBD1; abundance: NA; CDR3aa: CSARTGVGYEQYF; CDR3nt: TGCAGTGCTCGGACAGGTGTAGGCTACGAGCAGTACTTC
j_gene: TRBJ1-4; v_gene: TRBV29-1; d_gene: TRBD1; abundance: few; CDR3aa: CSVEGQGKQKLFF; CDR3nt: TGCAGCGTGGAGGGACAGGGGAAGCAAAAACTGTTTTTT
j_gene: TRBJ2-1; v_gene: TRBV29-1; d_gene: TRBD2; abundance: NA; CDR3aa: CSVDSPSGVNEQFF; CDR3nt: TGCAGCGTTGATTCTCCTAGCGGGGTAAATGAGCAGTTCTTC
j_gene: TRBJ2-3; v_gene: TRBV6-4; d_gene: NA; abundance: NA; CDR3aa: CASSPGPGDTQYF; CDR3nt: TGTGCCAGCAGTCCTGGTCCCGGCGATACGCAGTATTTT
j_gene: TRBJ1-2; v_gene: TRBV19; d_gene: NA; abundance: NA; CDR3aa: CASSIDKSNYGYTF; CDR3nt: TGTGCCAGTAGTATAGATAAGTCGAACTATGGCTACACCTTC
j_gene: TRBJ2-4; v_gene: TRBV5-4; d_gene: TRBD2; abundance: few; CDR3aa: CASSLGTLAGDAKNIQYF; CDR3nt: TGTGCCAGCAGCTTGGGCACACTAGCGGGAGATGCCAAAAACATTCAGTACTTC
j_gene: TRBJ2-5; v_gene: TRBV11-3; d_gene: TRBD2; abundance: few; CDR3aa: CASSAIRTSGETQYF; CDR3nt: TGTGCCAGCAGCGCCATTCGGACTAGCGGTGAGACCCAGTACTTC
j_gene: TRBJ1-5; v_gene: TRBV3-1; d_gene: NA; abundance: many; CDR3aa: CASSQGSQQPQHF; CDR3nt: TGTGCCAGCAGCCAAGGTAGCCAACAGCCCCAGCATTTT
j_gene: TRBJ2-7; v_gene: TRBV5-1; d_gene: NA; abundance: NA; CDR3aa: CASSLNSGYEQYF; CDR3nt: TGCGCCAGCAGCTTGAATTCGGGGTACGAGCAGTACTTC
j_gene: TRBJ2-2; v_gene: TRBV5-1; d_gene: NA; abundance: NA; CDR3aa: CASRQEGSTGELFF; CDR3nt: TGCGCCAGCAGACAAGAGGGAAGCACCGGGGAGCTGTTTTTT
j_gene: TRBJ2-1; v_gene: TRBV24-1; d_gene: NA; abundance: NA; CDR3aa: CATSGPEMGNEQFF; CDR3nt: TGTGCCACCAGTGGGCCCGAGATGGGGAATGAGCAGTTCTTC
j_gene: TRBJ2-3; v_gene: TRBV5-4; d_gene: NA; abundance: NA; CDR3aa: CASSLVGTDTQYF; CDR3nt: TGTGCCAGCAGCTTGGTCGGGACAGATACGCAGTATTTT
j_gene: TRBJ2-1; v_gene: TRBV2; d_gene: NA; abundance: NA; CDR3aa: CASRPNYNEQFF; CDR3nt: TGTGCCAGCCGACCGAACTACAATGAGCAGTTCTTC
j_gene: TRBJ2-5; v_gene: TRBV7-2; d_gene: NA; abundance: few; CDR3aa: CASSEAVIRRETQYF; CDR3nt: TGTGCCAGCAGCGAAGCGGTCATTAGACGAGAGACCCAGTACTTC
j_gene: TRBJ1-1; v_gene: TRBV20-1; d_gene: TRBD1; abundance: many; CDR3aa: CSARGQGAAKNTEAFF; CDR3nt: TGCAGTGCTAGAGGACAGGGGGCGGCCAAGAACACTGAAGCTTTCTTT
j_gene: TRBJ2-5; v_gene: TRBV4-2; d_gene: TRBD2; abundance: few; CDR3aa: CASRRNPGLGETQYF; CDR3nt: TGTGCCAGCAGACGAAATCCGGGACTAGGTGAGACCCAGTACTTC
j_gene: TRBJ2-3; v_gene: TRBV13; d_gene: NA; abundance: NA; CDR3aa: CASSAAGSRTDTQYF; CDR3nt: TGTGCCAGCAGCGCCGCGGGATCACGCACAGATACGCAGTATTTT
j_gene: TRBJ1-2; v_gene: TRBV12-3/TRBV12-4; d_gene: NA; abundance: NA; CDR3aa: CASSLGRVGYTF; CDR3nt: TGTGCCAGCAGTTTAGGGAGGGTCGGCTACACCTTC
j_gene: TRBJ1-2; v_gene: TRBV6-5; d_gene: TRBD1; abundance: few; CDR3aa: CASSFNGQGSRSYTF; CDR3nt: TGTGCCAGCAGTTTTAATGGACAGGGATCCAGGAGCTACACCTTC
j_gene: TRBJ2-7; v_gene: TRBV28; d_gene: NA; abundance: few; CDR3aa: CASSLGPNSYEQYF; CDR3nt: TGTGCCAGCAGTTTAGGGCCGAACTCCTACGAGCAGTACTTC
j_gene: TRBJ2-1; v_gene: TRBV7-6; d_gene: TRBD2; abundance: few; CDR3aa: CASSLVGGSSYNEQFF; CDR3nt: TGTGCCAGCAGCTTAGTTGGCGGGAGCTCCTACAATGAGCAGTTCTTC
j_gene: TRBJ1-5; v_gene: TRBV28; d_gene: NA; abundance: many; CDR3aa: CASSGGREPQHF; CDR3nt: TGTGCCAGCAGCGGGGGAAGGGAGCCCCAGCATTTT
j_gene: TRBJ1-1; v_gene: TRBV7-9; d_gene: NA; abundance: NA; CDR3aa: CASSPTFSAFF; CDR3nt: TGTGCCAGCAGCCCAACTTTTTCGGCTTTCTTT
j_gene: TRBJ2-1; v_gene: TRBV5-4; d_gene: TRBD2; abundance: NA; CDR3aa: CASSLAPSGRVNNEQFF; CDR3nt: TGTGCCAGCAGCTTGGCCCCTAGCGGGAGGGTCAACAATGAGCAGTTCTTC
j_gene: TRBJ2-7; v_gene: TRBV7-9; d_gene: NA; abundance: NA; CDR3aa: CASSLTTGNGEQYF; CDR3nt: TGTGCCAGCAGCCTCACTACAGGGAATGGCGAGCAGTACTTC
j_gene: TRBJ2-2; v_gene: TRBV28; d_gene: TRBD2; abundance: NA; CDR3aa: CASHASGRPTGELFF; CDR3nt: TGTGCCAGTCATGCTAGCGGGAGACCCACCGGGGAGCTGTTTTTT
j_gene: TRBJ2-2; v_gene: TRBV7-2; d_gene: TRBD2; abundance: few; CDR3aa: CASSSGLALTGELFF; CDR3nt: TGTGCCAGCAGCTCGGGACTAGCCCTAACCGGGGAGCTGTTTTTT
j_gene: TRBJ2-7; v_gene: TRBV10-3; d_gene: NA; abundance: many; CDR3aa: CAISKQGGSTYEQYF; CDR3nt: TGTGCCATCAGTAAACAGGGGGGGTCCACCTACGAGCAGTACTTC
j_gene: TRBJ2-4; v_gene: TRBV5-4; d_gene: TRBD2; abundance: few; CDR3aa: CASSARLAGAKNIQYF; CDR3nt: TGTGCCAGCAGCGCCAGACTAGCGGGAGCCAAAAACATTCAGTACTTC
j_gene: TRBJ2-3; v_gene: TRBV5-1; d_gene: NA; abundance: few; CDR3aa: CADVQRVSDTQYF; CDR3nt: TGCGCTGACGTTCAGCGGGTTTCAGATACGCAGTATTTT
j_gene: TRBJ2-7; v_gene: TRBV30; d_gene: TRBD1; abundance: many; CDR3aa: CATRTGGPYEQYF; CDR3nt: TGTGCTACAAGGACAGGGGGACCCTACGAGCAGTACTTC
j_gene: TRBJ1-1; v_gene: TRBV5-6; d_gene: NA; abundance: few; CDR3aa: CASSFFSTADEAFF; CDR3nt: TGTGCCAGCAGCTTTTTCTCCACAGCCGATGAAGCTTTCTTT
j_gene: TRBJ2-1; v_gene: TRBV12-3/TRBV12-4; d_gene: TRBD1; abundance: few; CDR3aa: CASSLRTGINEQFF; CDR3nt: TGTGCCAGCAGTTTACGGACAGGGATCAATGAGCAGTTCTTC
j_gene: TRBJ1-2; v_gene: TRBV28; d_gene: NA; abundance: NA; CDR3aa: CASTQNYGYTF; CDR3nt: TGTGCCAGCACCCAGAATTATGGCTACACCTTC
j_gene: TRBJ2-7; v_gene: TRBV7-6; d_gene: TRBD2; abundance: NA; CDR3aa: CATGQGPRTSGPYEQYF; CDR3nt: TGTGCCACCGGACAGGGCCCTCGGACTAGCGGACCCTACGAGCAGTACTTC
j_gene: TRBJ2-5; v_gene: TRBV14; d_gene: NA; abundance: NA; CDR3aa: CASSPLFQGTQYF; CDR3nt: TGTGCCAGCAGCCCCCTATTCCAAGGGACCCAGTACTTC
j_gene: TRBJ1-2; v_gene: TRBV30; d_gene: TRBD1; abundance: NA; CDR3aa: CASGQGYGYTF; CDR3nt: TGTGCCTCGGGACAGGGCTATGGCTACACCTTC